The 13 T cell receptor beta chains in this list originate from one sample, sequenced in a study of chemoradiotherapy in HPV16-positive cancers. Method: immunoSEQ multiplex PCR; TCRdb's copy keeps in-frame clones and lacks some. The table includes around 2,800 clones, 89% detected once. This specimen was tumor tissue, taken from a patient who underwent chemoradiotherapy. These receptors were taken from a human donor with HPV-associated anogenital cancer.

The chain carries TRBV6-6 and TRBJ2-3; D is unresolved. The CDR3 sequence is 13 residues long. Trimming took 2 bases from V and 2 from J, leaving 5 bases between them. Germline CDR1 is MNHNY and CDR2 is SVGAGI (reference sequence). The CDR3 sequence is CASSYPTTDTQYF. CDR3 DNA sequence: TGTGCCAGCAGTTACCCGACCACAGATACGCAGTATTTT.

The chain is built from TRBV7-8 and TRBJ2-3; TRBD2 matches 11 bases. The V gene's germline CDR1 is SGHVS and CDR2 FQNEAQ. The CDR3 is made up of 15 amino acids. V lost 4 bases and J lost 3; bases outside the gene matches: 3. CDR3 DNA: TGTGCCAGCAGCTCGACTAGCGGGACTACAGATACGCAGTATTTT. This translates into CASSSTSGTTDTQYF. Based on the CDR3 plus reference TRBV7-8 and TRBJ2-3, the full variable domain is GAGVSQSPRYKVAKRGQDVALRCDPISGHVSLFWYQQALGQGPEFLTYFQNEAQLDKSGLPSDRFFAERPEGSVSTLKIQRTQQEDSAVYLCASSSTSGTTDTQYFGPGTRLTVL.

The gene calls are TRBV7-9 and TRBJ2-3, with a possible D match to TRBD2 (6 bases). This CDR3 region has 13 residues. Germline V gene lookup returns CDR1 SEHNR and CDR2 FQNEAQ (reference sequence). The germline V and J ends were trimmed by 5 bases and 4 bases, with 10 bases remaining between them. CDR3 in amino acids: CASSPAGSDTQYF. Written as DNA, the CDR3 is TGTGCCAGCAGCCCTGCGGGGTCAGATACGCAGTATTTT.

The J gene is TRBJ1-2, the V gene TRBV7-9; TRBD1 is a possible D gene (5 bases). Germline V gene sequence: CDR1 SEHNR, CDR2 FQNEAQ (reference sequence). V was cut by 6 bases and J by 3 bases, with 20 bases left in between. The CDR3 extends over 16 amino acids. CDR3 amino acids: CASSQQAGTSDYGYTF. As DNA, the CDR3 is TGTGCCAGCAGTCAGCAGGCAGGGACGAGTGACTATGGCTACACCTTC.

The rearrangement links TRBV4-2 to TRBJ1-4, with D maybe TRBD1 (5 bases). The V end was cut by 5 bases, the J end by 5 bases, with 12 bases between. This CDR3 comprises 14 residues. Per the germline V gene, CDR1 is LGHNA and CDR2 is YNFKEQ. This CDR3 is CASSYDSSNEKLFF. In DNA form, the CDR3 reads TGTGCCAGCAGCTACGACAGCTCAAATGAAAAACTGTTTTTT.

This clone was detected only a few times. CDR3 sequence reads: CASSGATGGYTEAFF. Written as DNA, the CDR3 is TGTGCCAGCAGCGGGGCGACAGGGGGATACACTGAAGCTTTCTTT. The V gene is TRBV9, the J gene TRBJ1-1, with 9 bases fitting TRBD1. The CDR3 contains 15 residues. After removal of 3 bases from V and 3 bases from J, the junction contained 6 bases not matched to a gene. From germline, CDR1 is SGDLS and CDR2 YYNGEE.

The chain employs TRBV4-3 and TRBJ2-4; a possible D gene is TRBD2 (5 bases). CDR1 is LGHNA, CDR2 YSLEER, per germline. The CDR3 runs 17 residues. Trimming stripped 6 bases from V and 8 bases from J, with 26 bases between. The CDR3 coding sequence is TGCGCCAGCAGTCTCTCCCGGTTTCAGGAGGTCTGCGACATTCAGTACTTC. Translating gives CASSLSRFQEVCDIQYF.

V gene TRBV7-9 combines with J gene TRBJ2-7, with 10 positions matching TRBD2. The CDR3 length is 14 residues. V lost 3 bases, J lost 7 bases, and 6 bases stayed unmatched. Germline CDR1 and CDR2: SEHNR and FQNEAQ (reference sequence). The CDR3 coding sequence is TGTGCCAGCAGCTTCGGACTAGCGGTGGGAGAGCAGTACTTC. It specifies CASSFGLAVGEQYF.

This chain joins TRBV19 and TRBJ2-3; D remains ambiguous. The CDR3 runs 10 residues. V was cut by 8 bases and J by 6 bases, with 6 bases left in between. Germline lookup yields CDR1 LNHDA and CDR2 SQIVND (reference sequence). In DNA form, the CDR3 reads TGTGCCAGTGAGGCCGATACGCAGTATTTT. It translates to CASEADTQYF.

The chain carries TRBV29-1 and TRBJ2-6; 9 nucleotides match TRBD1. In germline, CDR1 is SQVTM, CDR2 ANQGSEA. After removal of 7 bases from V and 1 base from J, the junction contained 8 bases not matched to a gene. The length of the CDR3 is 16 residues. The CDR3 sequence: CSATGQGMSGANVLTF. The CDR3, as DNA: TGCAGCGCAACGGGACAGGGAATGTCTGGGGCCAACGTCCTGACTTTC.

V and J are TRBV4-2 and TRBJ1-1; TRBD1 might be the D (5 bases). The CDR3 extends over 13 amino acids. V was pared by 2 bases and J by 7 bases, with 11 bases between. Germline CDR1 LGHNA, CDR2 YNFKEQ. CDR3 sequence reads: CASSQRVRGEAFF. The CDR3 DNA follows: TGTGCCAGCAGCCAAAGGGTTAGGGGTGAAGCTTTCTTT.

The rearrangement joins TRBV19 to TRBJ1-2, with a weak D call TRBD1 (6 bases). The germline V gene encodes CDR1 LNHDA and CDR2 SQIVND (reference sequence). V was pared by 5 bases and J by 6 bases, with 25 bases between. This CDR3 has 17 amino acids. CDR3 protein: CASSSRRDTFFRDGYTF. CDR3 DNA sequence: TGTGCCAGTAGTTCTCGCCGGGACACTTTTTTCAGGGATGGCTACACCTTC.

The chain links TRBV5-1 to TRBJ2-6; tentatively, D is TRBD2 (5 bases). Looked up from germline, CDR1 is SGHRS and CDR2 is YFSETQ. This CDR3 has 17 residues. V was cut by 1 base and J by 2 bases, with 13 bases left in between. CDR3 coding DNA: TGCGCCAGCAGCTTGAGTCCGGGAACCCCTGGGGCCAACGTCCTGACTTTC. Amino acid sequence: CASSLSPGTPGANVLTF.